The 12 T cell receptor beta chains below were found in one sample sequenced in a study of blood T cells in healthy people across ages. A second about 6 to 12 cycle PCR used barcoded and J-beta primers. A single record per CDR3 protein comes from TCRdb applying MiXCR to the 5' RACE reads. This table holds 1 million or so distinct CDR3 sequences, about 25% found once. The same specimen was also included in a second study, on T cells of mothers and their children.

Sequencing was done on a sample of blood. The receptors originated from a girl aged 2-10 years in good health.

The V gene is TRBV2, the J gene TRBJ2-1, with 8 bases lining up with TRBD2. With V trimmed by 5 bases and J by 2 bases, 17 bases remained unmatched. In germline, CDR1 is SNHLY, CDR2 FYNNEI. This CDR3 has 19 residues. This chain's CDR3 is CASSNPMPGGRATYNEQFF. The CDR3 nucleotides read TGTGCCAGCAGTAACCCGATGCCGGGGGGGAGAGCTACCTACAATGAGCAGTTCTTC.

This clonotype was counted a few times. This chain joins TRBV28 and TRBJ2-3; tentative D call: TRBD1 (5 bases). This CDR3 contains 19 residues. The V gene lost 1 base and the J gene lost 0 bases, with 20 bases spanning the gap. Germline V gene sequence: CDR1 MDHEN, CDR2 SYDVKM. The chain's CDR3 is CASSLYRGLRTTSTDTQYF. For the CDR3, the DNA is TGTGCCAGCAGTTTATATAGGGGTCTCAGGACAACTAGCACAGATACGCAGTATTTT.

A few counts support this clonotype. The genes are TRBV4-1 and TRBJ2-4, with 11 bases identical to TRBD2. Per germline, CDR1 MGHRA and CDR2 YSYEKL. This CDR3 region has 15 residues. Trimming removed 1 base from V and 6 bases from J; junction bases left unmatched: 2. The CDR3: CASSQVGLAGNIQYF. The CDR3, as DNA: TGCGCCAGCAGCCAAGTAGGACTAGCGGGAAACATTCAGTACTTC.

The rearrangement joins TRBV7-9 to TRBJ1-6; possible D gene TRBD1, 6 bases. In germline, CDR1 is SEHNR, CDR2 FQNEAQ (reference sequence). The CDR3 has 14 amino acids. Trimming shortened V by 4 bases and J by 8 bases, and 12 bases separated the two germline ends. In nucleotides, the CDR3 is TGTGCCAGCAGCTCTGGACAGCCGGATTCACCCCTCCACTTT. Translation gives CASSSGQPDSPLHF.

The chain has TRBV5-1 and TRBJ1-1; D is undetermined. Germline CDR1 SGHRS, CDR2 YFSETQ. V was trimmed by 2 bases and J by 5 bases, leaving 10 bases between them. The CDR3 has 13 amino acids. As DNA, the CDR3 is TGCGCCAGCAGCTTTGAGGACTGGACTGAAGCTTTCTTT. It translates to CASSFEDWTEAFF.

This chain joins TRBV6-2 or TRBV6-3 and TRBJ1-5, with D hard to call. The germline CDR1 and CDR2 sequences are MNHEY and SVGEGT. The length of the CDR3 is 16 residues. The V and J ends lost 7 bases and 0 bases respectively, with 16 bases between them. In DNA, the CDR3 is TGTGCCAGCACTTCATCGGTAAAGTATAGCAATCAGCCCCAGCATTTT. It yields the protein CASTSSVKYSNQPQHF.

J is TRBJ2-4 and V is TRBV28; 7 bases line up with TRBD2. Germline V gene sequence: CDR1 MDHEN, CDR2 SYDVKM. V gave up 5 bases and J gave up 7 bases; unmatched junction bases: 11. CDR3 length: 15 amino acids. The CDR3 DNA is TGTGCCAGCAGTCAACCATGGGACTACGGCAACATTCAGTACTTC. Its protein product is CASSQPWDYGNIQYF.

The genes are TRBV20-1 and TRBJ2-7; 12 bases fit TRBD2. There are 14 residues in the CDR3. J was trimmed by 5 bases and V by 4 bases; bases with no gene match: 6. The germline V gene has CDR1 DFQATT and CDR2 SNEGSKA (reference sequence). For the CDR3, the DNA is TGCAGTGCTATGACTAGCGGGAGTGTTCACGAGCAGTACTTC. Protein: CSAMTSGSVHEQYF.

The gene calls are TRBV29-1 and TRBJ2-5; no clear D. The length of the CDR3 is 13 residues. The germline V and J ends were trimmed by 4 bases and 0 bases, with 9 bases remaining between them. In germline, CDR1 is SQVTM, CDR2 ANQGSEA. In nucleotides, the CDR3 is TGCAGCGTTGTAGGGTACCACCAAGAGACCCAGTACTTC. It specifies CSVVGYHQETQYF. Combining the CDR3 with reference TRBV29-1 and TRBJ2-5 gives the whole variable domain SAVISQKPSRDICQRGTSLTIQCQVDSQVTMMFWYRQQPGQSLTLIATANQGSEATYESGFVIDKFPISRPNLTFSTLTVSNMSPEDSSIYLCSVVGYHQETQYFGPGTRLLVL.

Only a few counts were recorded for this clonotype. The chain carries TRBV27 and TRBJ1-1; TRBD1 might be the D (6 bases). Germline V gives CDR1 MNHEY, CDR2 SMNVEV (reference sequence). This CDR3 is 14 amino acids long. V was trimmed by 6 bases and J by 2 bases, leaving 13 bases between them. The CDR3 loop is CASRPGQQNTEAFF. The CDR3 nucleotides are TGTGCCAGCAGGCCAGGACAGCAAAACACTGAAGCTTTCTTT.

This clonotype has more than one count but fewer than ten. The gene calls are TRBV25-1 and TRBJ1-2; TRBD1 might be the D (5 bases). Germline V gene lookup returns CDR1 MGHDK and CDR2 SYGVNS. V was cut by 8 bases and J by 4 bases, with 17 bases left in between. There are 14 residues in the CDR3. For the CDR3, the DNA is TGTGCCAGCTCAAAGGCAGGGTCCGGCTATGGCTACACCTTC. This codes for CASSKAGSGYGYTF.

This chain uses TRBV5-5 with TRBJ2-4; D gene ambiguous. From germline, CDR1 is SGHKS and CDR2 YYEKEE (reference sequence). This CDR3 has 16 residues. Trimming cost V 3 bases and J 0 bases, with 13 bases left between them. The CDR3 reads CASSSTVWLAKNIQYF. CDR3 nucleotides: TGTGCCAGCAGCTCTACAGTCTGGCTAGCCAAAAACATTCAGTACTTC.